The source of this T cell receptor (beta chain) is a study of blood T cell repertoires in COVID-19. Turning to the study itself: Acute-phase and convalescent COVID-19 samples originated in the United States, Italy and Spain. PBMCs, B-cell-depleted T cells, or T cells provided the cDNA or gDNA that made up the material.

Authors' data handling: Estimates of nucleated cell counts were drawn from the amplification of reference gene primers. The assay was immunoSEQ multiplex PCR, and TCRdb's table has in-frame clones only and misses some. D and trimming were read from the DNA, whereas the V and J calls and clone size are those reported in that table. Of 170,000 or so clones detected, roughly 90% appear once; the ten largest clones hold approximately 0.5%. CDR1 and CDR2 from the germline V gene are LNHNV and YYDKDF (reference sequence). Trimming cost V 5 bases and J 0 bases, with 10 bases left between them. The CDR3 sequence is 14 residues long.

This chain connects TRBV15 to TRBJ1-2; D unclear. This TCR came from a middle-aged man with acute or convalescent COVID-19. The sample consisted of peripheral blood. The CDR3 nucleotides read TGTGCCACCAGCGGAAGAGGAACTAACTATGGCTACACCTTC. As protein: CATSGRGTNYGYTF.